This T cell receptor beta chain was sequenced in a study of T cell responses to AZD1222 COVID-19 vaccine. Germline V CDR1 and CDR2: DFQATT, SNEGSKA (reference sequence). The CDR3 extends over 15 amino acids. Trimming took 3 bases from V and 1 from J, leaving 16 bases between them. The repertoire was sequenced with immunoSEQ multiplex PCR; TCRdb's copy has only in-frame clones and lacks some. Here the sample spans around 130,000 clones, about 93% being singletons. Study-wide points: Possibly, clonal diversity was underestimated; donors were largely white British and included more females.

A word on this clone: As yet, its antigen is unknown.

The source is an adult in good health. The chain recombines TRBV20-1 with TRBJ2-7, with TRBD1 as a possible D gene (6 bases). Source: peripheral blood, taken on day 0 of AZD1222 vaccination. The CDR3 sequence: CSASWGPTASYEQYF. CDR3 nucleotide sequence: TGCAGTGCTAGTTGGGGGCCGACAGCATCCTACGAGCAGTACTTC.